This T cell receptor (beta chain) originates from a study of T cell repertoires in cytomegalovirus infection. Study summary: Public TCR beta signatures indicated both CMV infection and matching HLA type. Notes on the study in general: HLA-C-restricted CMV clonotypes gave the most frequent clonotype in two of eight donors.

Each CDR3 protein is one row after TCRdb ran MiXCR on the reads. This repertoire shows 250,000 to 300,000 distinct CDR3 sequences, 22% found once; its top ten account for approximately 19%. The sample holds many counts of this clonotype. Its specificity is unknown. Germline V CDR1 and CDR2: MDHEN, SYDVKM. V was clipped by 5 bases and J by 4 bases, with 23 bases between them. CDR3 length: 17 amino acids. The chain has TRBV28 and TRBJ2-5; D possibly corresponds to TRBD2 (6 bases). The TCR originated in a human donor in good health (CMV status not recorded). Some clones in this sample may be carry-over from other donors' samples. The material was cultured PBMCs, obtained from culture after CMV antigen stimulation. The CDR3 loop reads CASSPLQLAFTRETQYF. DNA for the CDR3: TGTGCCAGCAGTCCCCTACAACTAGCTTTTACTAGAGAGACCCAGTACTTC. The variable domain in full, with the rest retrieved from reference TRBV28 and TRBJ2-5, is DVKVTQSSRYLVKRTGEKVFLECVQDMDHENMFWYRQDPGLGLRLIYFSYDVKMKEKGDIPEGYSVSREKKERFSLILESASTNQTSMYLCASSPLQLAFTRETQYFGPGTRLLVL.